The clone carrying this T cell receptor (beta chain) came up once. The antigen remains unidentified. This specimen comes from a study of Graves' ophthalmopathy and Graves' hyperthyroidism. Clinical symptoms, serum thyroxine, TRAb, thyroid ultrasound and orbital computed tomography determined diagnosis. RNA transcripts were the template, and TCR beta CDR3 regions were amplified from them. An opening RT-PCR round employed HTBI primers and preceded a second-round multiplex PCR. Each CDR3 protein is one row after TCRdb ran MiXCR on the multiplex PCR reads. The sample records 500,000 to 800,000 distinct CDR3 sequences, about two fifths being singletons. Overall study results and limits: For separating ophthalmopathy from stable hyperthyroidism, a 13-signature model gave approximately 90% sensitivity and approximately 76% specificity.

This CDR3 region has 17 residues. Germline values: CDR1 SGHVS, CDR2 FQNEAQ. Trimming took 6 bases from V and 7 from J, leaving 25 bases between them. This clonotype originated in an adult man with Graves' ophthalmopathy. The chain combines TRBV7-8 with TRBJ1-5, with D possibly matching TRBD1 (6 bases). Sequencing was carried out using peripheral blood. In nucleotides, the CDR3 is TGTGCCAGCAGTGCAGGGGCATGGGGCAGGACTACACAGCCCCAGCATTTT. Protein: CASSAGAWGRTTQPQHF.